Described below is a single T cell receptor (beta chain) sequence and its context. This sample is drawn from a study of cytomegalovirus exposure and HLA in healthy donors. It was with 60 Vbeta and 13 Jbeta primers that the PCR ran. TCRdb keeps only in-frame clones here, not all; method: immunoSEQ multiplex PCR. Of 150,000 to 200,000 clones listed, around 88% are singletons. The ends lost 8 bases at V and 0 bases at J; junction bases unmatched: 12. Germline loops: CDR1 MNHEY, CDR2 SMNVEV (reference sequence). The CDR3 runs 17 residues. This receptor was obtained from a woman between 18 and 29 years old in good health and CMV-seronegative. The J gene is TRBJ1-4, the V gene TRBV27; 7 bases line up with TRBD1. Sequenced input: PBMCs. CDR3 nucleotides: TGTGCCAGCTCCCAGGACAGGTCGATTTCAACTAATGAAAAACTGTTTTTT. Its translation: CASSQDRSISTNEKLFF.